This T cell receptor beta chain came from a study of control samples from healthy donors and cancer patients. Germline lookup yields CDR1 ENHRY and CDR2 SYGVKD. The V end was cut by 8 bases, the J end by 3 bases, with 8 bases between. This CDR3 contains 11 residues. This table comes from immunoSEQ multiplex PCR, and its TCRdb copy is limited to in-frame clones, with some not included. The sample gives roughly 120,000 clones, roughly nine tenths of which show up once; 7.8% is in the top ten. The specimen sequenced was blood. This receptor was obtained from a woman aged 18-30 years in good health. This chain uses TRBV10-3 with TRBJ2-7, with D unclear. CDR3 sequence (DNA): TGTGCCATCGGTCCGAGCTACGAGCAGTACTTC. Residues: CAIGPSYEQYF.